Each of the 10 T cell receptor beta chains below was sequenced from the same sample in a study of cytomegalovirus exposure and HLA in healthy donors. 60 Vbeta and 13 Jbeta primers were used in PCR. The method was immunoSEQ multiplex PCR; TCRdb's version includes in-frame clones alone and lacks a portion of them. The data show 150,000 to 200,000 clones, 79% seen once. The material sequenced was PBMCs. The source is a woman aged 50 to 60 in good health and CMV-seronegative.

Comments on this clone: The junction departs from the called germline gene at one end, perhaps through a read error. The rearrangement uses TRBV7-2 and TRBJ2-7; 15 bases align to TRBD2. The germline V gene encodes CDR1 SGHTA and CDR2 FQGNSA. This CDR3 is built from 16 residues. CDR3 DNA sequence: TGTGCCAGCAGCCTGGGACTAGCGGGAGGAATCTACGAGCAGTGCTTC. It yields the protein CASSLGLAGGIYEQCF.

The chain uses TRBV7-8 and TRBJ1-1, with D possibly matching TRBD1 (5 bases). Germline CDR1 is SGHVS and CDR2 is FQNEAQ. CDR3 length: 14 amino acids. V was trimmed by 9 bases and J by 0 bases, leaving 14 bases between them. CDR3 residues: CASKQAALNTEAFF. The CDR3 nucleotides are TGTGCCAGTAAACAGGCGGCACTGAACACTGAAGCTTTCTTT.

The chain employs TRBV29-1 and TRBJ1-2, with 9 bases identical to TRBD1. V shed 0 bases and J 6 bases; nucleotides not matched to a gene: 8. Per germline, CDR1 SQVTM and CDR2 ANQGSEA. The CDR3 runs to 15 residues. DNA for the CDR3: TGCAGCGTTGAAGATCCCAACAGGGGGCGCGATGGCTACACCTTC. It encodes CSVEDPNRGRDGYTF.

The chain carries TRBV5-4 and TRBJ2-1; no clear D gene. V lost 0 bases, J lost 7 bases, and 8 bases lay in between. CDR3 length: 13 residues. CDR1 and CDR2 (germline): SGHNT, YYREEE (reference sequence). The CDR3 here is CASSLAGPNEQFF. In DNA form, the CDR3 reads TGTGCCAGCAGCTTGGCAGGTCCGAATGAGCAGTTCTTC.

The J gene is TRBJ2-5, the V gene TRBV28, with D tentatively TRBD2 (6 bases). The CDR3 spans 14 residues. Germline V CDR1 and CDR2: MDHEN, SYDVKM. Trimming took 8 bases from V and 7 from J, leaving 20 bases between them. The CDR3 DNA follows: TGTGCCAGCCAACCCGGCCATATGGGGGGGACCCAGTACTTC. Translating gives CASQPGHMGGTQYF.

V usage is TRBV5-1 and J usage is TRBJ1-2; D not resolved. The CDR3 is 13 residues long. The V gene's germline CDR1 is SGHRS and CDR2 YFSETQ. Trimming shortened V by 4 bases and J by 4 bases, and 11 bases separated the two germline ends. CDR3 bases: TGCGCCAGCAGCCCGGACTTTTCCTATGGCTACACCTTC. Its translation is CASSPDFSYGYTF.

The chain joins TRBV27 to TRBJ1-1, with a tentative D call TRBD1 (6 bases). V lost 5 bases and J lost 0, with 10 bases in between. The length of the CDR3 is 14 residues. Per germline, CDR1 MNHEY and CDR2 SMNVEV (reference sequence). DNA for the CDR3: TGTGCCAGCAGTAAGCAGGGGATGAACACTGAAGCTTTCTTT. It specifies CASSKQGMNTEAFF.

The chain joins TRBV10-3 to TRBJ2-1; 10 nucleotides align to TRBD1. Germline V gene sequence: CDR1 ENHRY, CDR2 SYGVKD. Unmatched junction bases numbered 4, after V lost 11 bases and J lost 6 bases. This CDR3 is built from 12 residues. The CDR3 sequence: CAVGQGGNEQFF. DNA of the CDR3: TGTGCCGTCGGACAGGGGGGCAATGAGCAGTTCTTC.

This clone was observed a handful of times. CDR3 sequence: CASSLAGGRSYEQYF. The CDR3 nucleotides are TGTGCCAGCAGTTTAGCGGGAGGACGCTCCTACGAGCAGTACTTC. The V gene is TRBV28, the J gene TRBJ2-7; 8 bases match TRBD2. J gave up 0 bases and V 2 bases, and 3 bases lay outside the gene matches. This CDR3 is built from 15 residues. Germline V CDR1 and CDR2: MDHEN, SYDVKM.

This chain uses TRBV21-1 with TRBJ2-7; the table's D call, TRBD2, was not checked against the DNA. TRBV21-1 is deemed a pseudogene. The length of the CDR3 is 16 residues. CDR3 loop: CASSKEKEGGPYEQYF. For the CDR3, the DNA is TGTGCCAGCAGCAAAGAGAAGGAGGGAGGGCCTTACGAGCAGTACTTC.